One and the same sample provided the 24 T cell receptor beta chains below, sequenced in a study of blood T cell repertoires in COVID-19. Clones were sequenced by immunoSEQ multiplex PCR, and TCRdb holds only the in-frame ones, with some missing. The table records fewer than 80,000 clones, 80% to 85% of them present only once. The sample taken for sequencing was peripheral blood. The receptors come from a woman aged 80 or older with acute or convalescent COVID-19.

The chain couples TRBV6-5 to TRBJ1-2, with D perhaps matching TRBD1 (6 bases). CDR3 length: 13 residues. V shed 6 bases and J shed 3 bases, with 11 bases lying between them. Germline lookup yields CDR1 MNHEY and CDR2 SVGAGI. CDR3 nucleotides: TGTGCCAGCAGCTCCCAGGGGTACTATGGCTACACCTTC. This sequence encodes CASSSQGYYGYTF.

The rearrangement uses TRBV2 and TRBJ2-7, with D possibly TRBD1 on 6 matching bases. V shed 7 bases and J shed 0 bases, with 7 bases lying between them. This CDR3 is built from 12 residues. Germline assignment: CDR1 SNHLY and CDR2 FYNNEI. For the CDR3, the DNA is TGTGCCAGCAAACAGGGCTCCTACGAGCAGTACTTC. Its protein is CASKQGSYEQYF.

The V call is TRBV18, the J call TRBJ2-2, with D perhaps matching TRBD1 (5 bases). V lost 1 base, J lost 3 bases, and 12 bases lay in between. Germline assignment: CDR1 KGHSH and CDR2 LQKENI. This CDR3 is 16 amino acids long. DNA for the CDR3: TGTGCCAGCTCACCACTGTTTCAGGGCCACACCGGGGAGCTGTTTTTT. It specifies CASSPLFQGHTGELFF.

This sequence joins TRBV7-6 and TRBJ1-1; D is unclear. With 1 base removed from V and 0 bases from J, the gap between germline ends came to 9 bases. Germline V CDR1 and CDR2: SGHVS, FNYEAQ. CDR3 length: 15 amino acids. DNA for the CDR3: TGTGCCAGCAGCTTAGTTCAGGAAATGAACACTGAAGCTTTCTTT. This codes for CASSLVQEMNTEAFF.

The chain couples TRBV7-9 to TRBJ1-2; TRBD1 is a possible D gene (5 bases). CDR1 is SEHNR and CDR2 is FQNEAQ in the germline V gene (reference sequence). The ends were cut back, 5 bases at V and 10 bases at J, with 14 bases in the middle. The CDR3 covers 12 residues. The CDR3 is CASSLKGLHYTF. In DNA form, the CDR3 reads TGTGCCAGCAGCCTAAAGGGACTCCACTACACCTTC.

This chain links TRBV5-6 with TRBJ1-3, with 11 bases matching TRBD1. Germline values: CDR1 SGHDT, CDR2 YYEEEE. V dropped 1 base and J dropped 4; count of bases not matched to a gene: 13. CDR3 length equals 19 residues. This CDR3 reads CASSLWTGGFSAAGNTIYF. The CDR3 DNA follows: TGTGCCAGCAGCTTGTGGACAGGGGGCTTTTCTGCTGCGGGAAACACCATATATTTT.

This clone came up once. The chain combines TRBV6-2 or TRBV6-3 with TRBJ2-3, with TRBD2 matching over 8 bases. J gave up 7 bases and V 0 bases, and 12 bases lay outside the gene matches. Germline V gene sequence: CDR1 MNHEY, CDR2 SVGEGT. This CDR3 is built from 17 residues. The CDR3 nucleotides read TGTGCCAGCAGTTACTCGGTGGCGGGGGGATCCTCATATACGCAGTATTTT. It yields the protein CASSYSVAGGSSYTQYF.

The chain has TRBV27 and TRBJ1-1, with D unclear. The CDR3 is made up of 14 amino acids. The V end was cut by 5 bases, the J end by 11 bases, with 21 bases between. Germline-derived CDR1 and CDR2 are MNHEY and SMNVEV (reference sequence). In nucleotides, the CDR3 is TGTGCCAGCAGTCAATCGACGGCCCGCCTGAGGGCTTTCTTT. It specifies CASSQSTARLRAFF.

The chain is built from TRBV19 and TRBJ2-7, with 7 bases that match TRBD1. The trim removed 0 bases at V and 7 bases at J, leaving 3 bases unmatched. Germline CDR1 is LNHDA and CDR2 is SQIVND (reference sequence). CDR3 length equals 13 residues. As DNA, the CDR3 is TGTGCCAGTAGTATAGACCGGGACAGAGAGCAGTACTTC. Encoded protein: CASSIDRDREQYF.

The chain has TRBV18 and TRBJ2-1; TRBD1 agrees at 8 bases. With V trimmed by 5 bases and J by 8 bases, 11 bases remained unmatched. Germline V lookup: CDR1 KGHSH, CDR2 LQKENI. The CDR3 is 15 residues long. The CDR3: CASSTTGQGFDEQFF. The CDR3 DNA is TGTGCCAGCTCAACGACCGGACAGGGATTCGATGAGCAGTTCTTC.

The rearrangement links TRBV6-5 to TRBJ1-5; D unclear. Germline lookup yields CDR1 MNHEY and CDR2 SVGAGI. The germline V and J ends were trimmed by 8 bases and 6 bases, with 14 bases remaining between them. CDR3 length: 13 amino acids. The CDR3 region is CASWSGRGQPQHF. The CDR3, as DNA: TGTGCCAGCTGGTCCGGGAGAGGTCAGCCCCAGCATTTT.

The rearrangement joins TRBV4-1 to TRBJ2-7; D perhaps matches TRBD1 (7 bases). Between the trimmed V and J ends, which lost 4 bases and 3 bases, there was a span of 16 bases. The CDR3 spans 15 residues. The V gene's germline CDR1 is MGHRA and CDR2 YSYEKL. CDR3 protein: CASSLPDREDYEQYF. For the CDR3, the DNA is TGCGCCAGCAGCCTACCTGACAGGGAGGACTACGAGCAGTACTTC.

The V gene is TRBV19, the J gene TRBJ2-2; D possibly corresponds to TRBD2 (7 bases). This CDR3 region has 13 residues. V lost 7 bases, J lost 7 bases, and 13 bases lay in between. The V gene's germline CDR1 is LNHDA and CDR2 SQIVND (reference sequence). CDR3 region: CASTRGAVGELFF. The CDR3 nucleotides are TGTGCCAGTACCCGGGGGGCCGTCGGGGAGCTGTTTTTT.

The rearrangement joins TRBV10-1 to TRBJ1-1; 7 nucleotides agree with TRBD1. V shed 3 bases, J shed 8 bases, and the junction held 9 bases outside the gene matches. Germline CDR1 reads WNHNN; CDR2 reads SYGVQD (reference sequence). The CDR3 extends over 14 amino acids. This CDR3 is CASSDPMTGYEAFF. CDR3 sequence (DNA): TGCGCCAGCAGTGACCCAATGACAGGGTACGAAGCTTTCTTT.

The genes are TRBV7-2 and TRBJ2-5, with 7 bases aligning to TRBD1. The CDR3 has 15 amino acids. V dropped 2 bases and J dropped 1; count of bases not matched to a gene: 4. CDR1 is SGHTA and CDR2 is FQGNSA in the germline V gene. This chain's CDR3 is CASSLNRGPQETQYF. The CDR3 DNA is TGTGCCAGCAGCTTAAACAGGGGTCCCCAAGAGACCCAGTACTTC.

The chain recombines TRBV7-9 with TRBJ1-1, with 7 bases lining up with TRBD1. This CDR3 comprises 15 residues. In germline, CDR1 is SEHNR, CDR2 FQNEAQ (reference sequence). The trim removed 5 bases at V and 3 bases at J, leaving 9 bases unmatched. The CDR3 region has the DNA TGTGCCAGCAGCCGTTTAATACAGGGGTACACTGAAGCTTTCTTT. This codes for CASSRLIQGYTEAFF.

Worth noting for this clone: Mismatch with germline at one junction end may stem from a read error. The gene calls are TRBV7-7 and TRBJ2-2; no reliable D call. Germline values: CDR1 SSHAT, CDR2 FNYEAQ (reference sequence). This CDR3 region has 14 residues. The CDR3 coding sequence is TGTGCTAGCAGCCAAGAGCTTAACACCGGGGAGCTGTTTTTT. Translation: CASSQELNTGELFF. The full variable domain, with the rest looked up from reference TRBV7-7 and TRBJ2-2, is GAGVSQSPRYKVTKRGQDVTLRCDPISSHATLYWYQQALGQGPEFLTYFNYEAQPDKSGLPSDRFSAERPEGSISTLTIQRTEQRDSAMYRCASSQELNTGELFFGEGSRLTVL.

CDR3 in amino acids: CASSLTGNSPLHF. DNA for the CDR3: TGTGCCAGCAGCCTGACAGGGAATTCACCCCTCCACTTT. This sequence joins TRBV6-5 and TRBJ1-6; TRBD1 matches 7 bases. V gave up 6 bases and J gave up 7 bases; unmatched junction bases: 3. CDR3 size: 13 residues. Per the germline V gene, CDR1 is MNHEY and CDR2 is SVGAGI.

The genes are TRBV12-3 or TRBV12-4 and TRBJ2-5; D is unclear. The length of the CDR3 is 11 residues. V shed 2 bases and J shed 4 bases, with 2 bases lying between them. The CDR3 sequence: CASSLRETQYF. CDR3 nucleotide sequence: TGTGCCAGCAGTTTACGAGAGACCCAGTACTTC.

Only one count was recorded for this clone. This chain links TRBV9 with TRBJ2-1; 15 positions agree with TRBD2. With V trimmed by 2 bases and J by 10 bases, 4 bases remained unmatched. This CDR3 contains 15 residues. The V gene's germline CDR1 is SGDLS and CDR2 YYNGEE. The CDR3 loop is CASSVGTSGGREQFF. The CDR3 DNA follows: TGTGCCAGCAGCGTCGGGACTAGCGGGGGGCGGGAGCAGTTCTTC.

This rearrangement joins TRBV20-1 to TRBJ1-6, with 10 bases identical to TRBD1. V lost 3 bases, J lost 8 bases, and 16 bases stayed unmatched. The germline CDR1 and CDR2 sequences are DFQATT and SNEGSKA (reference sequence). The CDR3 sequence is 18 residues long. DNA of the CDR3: TGCAGTGCTAGTGGGGACAGGGGTTCTCTTCCCCTTCATTCACCCCTCCACTTT. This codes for CSASGDRGSLPLHSPLHF.

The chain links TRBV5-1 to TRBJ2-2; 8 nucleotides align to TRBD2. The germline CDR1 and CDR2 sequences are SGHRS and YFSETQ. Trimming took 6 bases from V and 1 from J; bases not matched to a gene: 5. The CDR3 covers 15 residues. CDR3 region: CASTREGLNTGELFF. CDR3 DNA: TGCGCCAGCACCCGGGAGGGGTTGAACACCGGGGAGCTGTTTTTT.

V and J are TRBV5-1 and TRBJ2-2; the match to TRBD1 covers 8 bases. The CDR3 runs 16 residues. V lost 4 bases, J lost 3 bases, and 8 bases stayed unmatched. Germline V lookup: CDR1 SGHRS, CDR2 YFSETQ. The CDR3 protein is CASSRTQGGDTGELFF. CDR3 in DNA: TGCGCCAGCAGCCGAACACAGGGGGGCGACACCGGGGAGCTGTTTTTT. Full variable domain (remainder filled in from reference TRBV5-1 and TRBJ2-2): KAGVTQTPRYLIKTRGQQVTLSCSPISGHRSVSWYQQTPGQGLQFLFEYFSETQRNKGNFPGRFSGRQFSNSRSEMNVSTLELGDSALYLCASSRTQGGDTGELFFGEGSRLTVL.

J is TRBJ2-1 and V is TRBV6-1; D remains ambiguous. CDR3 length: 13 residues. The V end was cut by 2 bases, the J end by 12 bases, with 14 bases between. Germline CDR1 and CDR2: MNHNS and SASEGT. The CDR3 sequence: CASSERPLPGQFF. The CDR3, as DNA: TGTGCCAGCAGTGAACGCCCACTACCTGGGCAGTTCTTC.